The entry below gives a single T cell receptor beta chain sequence along with its context. The assay was immunoSEQ multiplex PCR, and TCRdb's table has in-frame clones only and misses some. This repertoire shows 250,000 to 300,000 clones, 80% to 90% found once; its top ten account for about an eighth. These data come from a study of blood T cell repertoires in COVID-19. Sequencing was done on a sample of peripheral blood. The source of this sequence is a woman in her 70s with COVID-19, enrolled during active disease.

In DNA form, the CDR3 reads TGTGCCACCAGTGATTCGCGGACGGGAAACTATGGCTACACCTTC. Its translation: CATSDSRTGNYGYTF. This chain joins TRBV24-1 and TRBJ1-2; D not certain. Trimming shortened V by 2 bases and J by 2 bases, and 11 bases separated the two germline ends. The CDR3 loop spans 15 amino acids. Germline-derived CDR1 and CDR2 are KGHDR and SFDVKD.